These T cell receptor beta chains were read from a single sample in a study of shared clonotypes between healthy human individuals. Repertoires were generated with immunoSEQ multiplex PCR, while TCRdb's copy carries only in-frame clones and drops some. Of about 2 million clones detected, 90% to 95% appear once; the ten largest clones hold 0.13%. The sequencing input was naive CD4+ T cells sorted from blood. These receptors were taken from a man between 18 and 35 years old in good health. The CDR3 runs from the conserved cysteine through the conserved F or W. A D gene is named only where the DNA matches it firmly. The listing skips clone size in some rows; elsewhere it reads once, few, many or a size class.

size | J | V | D | CDR3 | DNA
NA | TRBJ2-3 | TRBV11-3 | NA | CASSHEGQREDTQYF | TGTGCCAGCAGCCATGAAGGACAGAGGGAAGATACGCAGTATTTT
NA | TRBJ2-7 | TRBV10-1 | NA | CASSEGYEQYF | TGCGCCAGCAGTGAAGGATACGAGCAGTACTTC
NA | TRBJ2-1 | TRBV6-5 | TRBD2 | CASSYKTSGGGYEQFF | TGTGCCAGCAGTTATAAGACTAGCGGGGGAGGCTATGAGCAGTTCTTC
NA | TRBJ2-1 | TRBV27 | NA | CASTSGLPLHNEQFF | TGTGCCAGCACCTCCGGACTACCCCTCCACAATGAGCAGTTCTTC
NA | TRBJ2-1 | TRBV5-1 | NA | CASSFVTASYNEQFF | TGCGCCAGCAGCTTCGTGACAGCTTCCTACAATGAGCAGTTCTTC
once | TRBJ1-2 | TRBV19 | NA | CASSNRVPLSDGYTF | TGTGCCAGTAGTAACAGGGTACCCCTCTCGGATGGCTACACCTTC
NA | TRBJ2-1 | TRBV16 | TRBD1 | CASSQYGQGNEQFF | TGTGCCAGCAGCCAATACGGACAGGGCAATGAGCAGTTCTTC
NA | TRBJ2-1 | TRBV29-1 | TRBD2 | CSVRVAGGQYNEQFF | TGCAGCGTCCGAGTAGCGGGAGGTCAATACAATGAGCAGTTCTTC
NA | TRBJ2-7 | TRBV28 | NA | CASSRPGGNYEQYF | TGTGCCAGCAGCCGGCCCGGGGGTAACTACGAGCAGTACTTC
NA | TRBJ2-1 | TRBV7-2 | NA | CASSLAANEQFF | TGTGCCAGCAGCTTGGCGGCGAATGAGCAGTTCTTC
NA | TRBJ2-5 | TRBV29-1 | NA | CSVAGPRGQGQETQYF | TGCAGCGTTGCTGGGCCCCGAGGCCAAGGCCAAGAGACCCAGTACTTC